This TCR beta chain was captured by sequencing in a study of regulatory T cells in long-lasting Graves disease. Time point reported: newly diagnosed GD, antithyroid drugs for less than 3 months. The TCR library was made from RNA extracted from PBMCs. An endocrinology unit in Xi'an, China, supplied the patients. Arm-PCR of CDR3 regions and iRepertoire HTBI primers were the basis on which TCR beta libraries were built. Original methodology: Under 75 TRBV and about 15 TRBJ segments were identified across samples. Each CDR3 protein gets one entry after TCRdb re-called the multiplex PCR reads with MiXCR. It is TCRdb's table, rather than the study itself, that gives the V and J calls and clone size. The data hold 500,000 or so distinct CDR3 sequences, with 15% to 20% observed a single time. These data also formed part of another study, on T cells in Graves' hyperthyroidism and ophthalmopathy. From that report: Diagnoses rested on clinical symptoms, serum thyroxine and TRAb, thyroid ultrasound and orbital computed tomography.

The sequences come from peripheral blood mononuclear cells (PBMCs), collected at new diagnosis, from a patient treated with antithyroid drugs. This clonotype was obtained from a man aged 35 to 55 with Graves disease.

The CDR3 DNA follows: TGTGCCAGCAGGGCGACTAGCGGTAATGAGCAGTTCTTC. Its protein is CASRATSGNEQFF. V usage is TRBV2 and J usage is TRBJ2-1; TRBD2 agrees at 9 bases. This CDR3 comprises 13 residues. Losses at the gene ends were 6 bases for V and 7 bases for J; bases not matched to a gene: 4. Germline-derived CDR1 and CDR2 are SNHLY and FYNNEI.